This T cell receptor beta chain appears in the sequencing data of a study of cytomegalovirus exposure and HLA in healthy donors. The PCR ran on 60 Vbeta and 13 Jbeta primers. Here immunoSEQ multiplex PCR was the method, and the copy in TCRdb shows in-frame clones only, minus some. Of roughly 110,000 clones in the sample, around 76% were seen once. The trim removed 7 bases at V and 7 bases at J, leaving 9 bases unmatched. CDR3 size: 14 residues. Per the germline V gene, CDR1 is LGHNA and CDR2 is YNFKEQ. Findings and caveats of the study: Indistinguishable V segments such as TRBV6-2 and TRBV6-3 were excluded. Earlier findings revealed that most TCR beta V segments proved productive either about 90% or about 30% of the time. Immune exposure information comprised only CMV serostatus. Across donors, sequencing depth was assumed by presence/absence analyses to be roughly uniform.

This clone was counted once. Its antigen remains unknown. The receptor was derived from a man aged 18 to 30 in good health and CMV-seronegative. This chain connects TRBV4-2 to TRBJ2-2; the match to TRBD2 covers 7 bases. Source material: PBMCs. This chain's CDR3 is CASTRSGEDGELFF. DNA for the CDR3: TGTGCCAGCACGCGGAGCGGGGAAGACGGGGAGCTGTTTTTT.